This T cell receptor (beta chain) came from a study of blood T cell repertoires in COVID-19. Study-wide background: There were acute and convalescent COVID-19 samples, and they came from the United States, Italy and Spain. PBMCs, B-cell-depleted T cells, or T cells were the source of the cDNA or gDNA that made up the material.

This CDR3 region has 14 residues. Trimming took off 5 bases at V and 1 base at J, with 11 bases between the two ends. CDR1 is LGHNA and CDR2 is YNFKEQ in the germline V gene. The authors' processing: Reference gene primer amplification in the assay estimated nucleated cell counts. Profiling relied on immunoSEQ multiplex PCR, and the TCRdb table lists in-frame clones only, not all of them. The V and J calls and the clone size are those of that table, but D and trimming were determined from the DNA. The sample has about 240,000 clones, roughly 87% seen once. The clonotype originates from a man in his 60s who had recovered from COVID-19. The rearrangement links TRBV4-2 to TRBJ1-2; tentative D call: TRBD1 (5 bases). Sequencing was performed on peripheral blood. CDR3 sequence (DNA): TGTGCCAGCAGCGAGGGCGGGGGTAACTATGGCTACACCTTC. Protein: CASSEGGGNYGYTF.